Presented here are 32 T cell receptor beta chains from one specimen sequenced in a study of a mutant IDH1 vaccine in newly diagnosed glioma. These receptors are not linked to any known antigen. Only in-frame clones appear in the TCRdb table, and some are missing; sequencing was by immunoSEQ multiplex PCR. The data show about 130,000 clones, roughly 78% seen once. Described time point: week 11, during vaccination. Topical imiquimod accompanied each vaccine dose, which consisted of 300 ug of mutant IDH1 20-mer peptide. The input for sequencing was PBMCs, taken from a glioma patient whose treatment included an IDH1 peptide vaccine. The receptors come from a man in his forties with glioma.

The V and J genes are TRBV30 and TRBJ2-7, with 12 bases that match TRBD2. This CDR3 comprises 15 residues. CDR1 is GTSNPN and CDR2 is SVGIG in the germline V gene (reference sequence). Trimming removed 1 base from V and 5 bases from J; junction bases left unmatched: 6. Here the CDR3 DNA reads TGTGCCTGGAGTGATCCGACTAGCGGGAGACACGAGCAGTACTTC. Protein: CAWSDPTSGRHEQYF.

This clone was seen only once. This chain uses TRBV21-1 with TRBJ2-1; the table calls TRBD2, which could not be checked here. TRBV21-1 is flagged as a pseudogene. This CDR3 is built from 12 residues. The CDR3 DNA follows: TGTGCCAGCAGCAAACAAGCGGATGAGCAGTTCTTC. Translating gives CASSKQADEQFF.

This clone was observed a single time. The chain combines TRBV5-6 with TRBJ1-2; the D is unclear. V was cut by 4 bases and J by 4 bases, with 11 bases left in between. The CDR3 contains 13 residues. The V gene's germline CDR1 is SGHDT and CDR2 YYEEEE. This chain's CDR3 is CASSPWGSYGYTF. In DNA, the CDR3 is TGTGCCAGCAGCCCCTGGGGTAGCTATGGCTACACCTTC.

The V and J genes are TRBV4-1 and TRBJ1-6; 7 nucleotides line up with TRBD1. Germline CDR1 MGHRA, CDR2 YSYEKL. The CDR3 is 16 residues long. With V trimmed by 1 base and J by 5 bases, 5 bases remained unmatched. CDR3 residues: CASSQVEGADNSPLHF. DNA for the CDR3: TGCGCCAGCAGCCAAGTCGAGGGGGCGGATAATTCACCCCTCCACTTT.

The rearrangement uses TRBV19 and TRBJ1-4; D is unclear. This CDR3 has 15 amino acids. V was cut by 3 bases and J by 0 bases, with 8 bases left in between. Per the germline V gene, CDR1 is LNHDA and CDR2 is SQIVND (reference sequence). Written as DNA, the CDR3 is TGTGCCAGTAGTATTGGGAGGTCAACTAATGAAAAACTGTTTTTT. Its protein product is CASSIGRSTNEKLFF.

V and J are TRBV5-1 and TRBJ2-5, with TRBD2 matching over 8 bases. Germline CDR1 SGHRS, CDR2 YFSETQ. CDR3 length: 15 amino acids. J was trimmed by 4 bases and V by 5 bases; bases with no gene match: 10. DNA for the CDR3: TGCGCCAGCAGTTCGTACGGGGGGGCCGGAGAGACCCAGTACTTC. Its translation is CASSSYGGAGETQYF. Full variable domain (rest looked up from reference TRBV5-1 and TRBJ2-5): KAGVTQTPRYLIKTRGQQVTLSCSPISGHRSVSWYQQTPGQGLQFLFEYFSETQRNKGNFPGRFSGRQFSNSRSEMNVSTLELGDSALYLCASSSYGGAGETQYFGPGTRLLVL.

V usage is TRBV4-3 and J usage is TRBJ2-5; the D gene is possibly TRBD2 (6 bases). Deletions cut 0 bases from V and 5 bases from J, with 13 bases between. The CDR3 totals 15 residues. Germline CDR1 is LGHNA and CDR2 is YSLEER. The CDR3 DNA reads as TGCGCCAGCAGCCAAGATCGGCTAGCGACGGAGACCCAGTACTTC. Translated, it gives CASSQDRLATETQYF.

The rearrangement links TRBV5-4 to TRBJ1-2; a weak D match, TRBD1 (5 bases). Germline values: CDR1 SGHNT, CDR2 YYREEE (reference sequence). Trimming shortened V by 0 bases and J by 6 bases, and 9 bases separated the two germline ends. The CDR3 covers 13 residues. This CDR3 is CASSLVRENGYTF. DNA for the CDR3: TGTGCCAGCAGCTTGGTCAGGGAAAATGGCTACACCTTC.

The chain employs TRBV28 and TRBJ1-2, with TRBD1 matching 9 bases. The CDR3 sequence is 14 residues long. V was pared by 4 bases and J by 2 bases, with 2 bases of the junction left unmatched. The germline gives CDR1 MDHEN, CDR2 SYDVKM. The CDR3 spells CASSSGTGNYGYTF. In nucleotides, the CDR3 is TGTGCCAGCAGTTCCGGGACAGGGAACTATGGCTACACCTTC.

This clone was counted only a few times. V and J are TRBV25-1 and TRBJ1-5; D perhaps matches TRBD1 (6 bases). In germline, CDR1 is MGHDK, CDR2 SYGVNS. This CDR3 contains 15 residues. V lost 4 bases and J 7 bases, leaving 17 bases between the germline ends. The DNA of the CDR3 is TGTGCCAGCAGTGGTGATACAGGGCCGGGACAGCCCCAGCATTTT. Protein sequence: CASSGDTGPGQPQHF.

This clone was counted once. This chain links TRBV2 with TRBJ2-3; D call uncertain. The CDR3 totals 15 residues. V lost 7 bases and J lost 0, with 14 bases in between. Per germline, CDR1 SNHLY and CDR2 FYNNEI. The CDR3 here is CASTRVRSSTDTQYF. CDR3 DNA: TGTGCCAGCACGCGAGTCCGGAGTAGCACAGATACGCAGTATTTT.

The V and J genes are TRBV2 and TRBJ1-1; D is ambiguous. CDR3 length: 15 residues. Trimming removed 6 bases from V and 2 bases from J, with 16 bases in between. Per germline, CDR1 SNHLY and CDR2 FYNNEI. CDR3 DNA: TGTGCCAGCAGCCCACTGGAGAACCTAAACACTGAAGCTTTCTTT. Translating it yields CASSPLENLNTEAFF.

This clone has only a few counts. DNA for the CDR3: TGCGCCAGTCATAGCGGGAAGGGAGATACGCAGTATTTT. This encodes CASHSGKGDTQYF. V gene TRBV10-2 combines with J gene TRBJ2-3; 8 bases agree with TRBD2. The ends lost 9 bases at V and 5 bases at J; junction bases unmatched: 7. Germline lookup yields CDR1 WSHSY and CDR2 SAAADI. The CDR3 consists of 13 residues.

The genes are TRBV18 and TRBJ2-7; 10 nucleotides match TRBD1. CDR1 and CDR2 (germline): KGHSH, LQKENI. The V and J ends lost 6 bases and 5 bases, in that order; junction bases with no gene match: 10. There are 15 residues in the CDR3. CDR3 region: CASSGWTGGLNEQYF. DNA for the CDR3: TGTGCCAGCTCGGGGTGGACAGGGGGATTGAACGAGCAGTACTTC.

The rearrangement links TRBV5-4 to TRBJ1-2; TRBD1 matches at 7 bases. This CDR3 has 15 amino acids. Losses at the gene ends were 0 bases for V and 0 bases for J; bases not matched to a gene: 2. CDR1 is SGHNT, CDR2 YYREEE, per germline (reference sequence). As DNA, the CDR3 is TGTGCCAGCAGCTTGGTAGGGGGCCCTAACTATGGCTACACCTTC. Its protein product is CASSLVGGPNYGYTF.

The chain uses TRBV7-2 and TRBJ1-1, with 7 positions matching TRBD1. CDR1 and CDR2 from the germline V gene are SGHTA and FQGNSA. The length of the CDR3 is 14 residues. The V segment lost 3 bases and the J segment 8 bases; nucleotides outside the gene matches: 9. The CDR3 loop is CASSLGATGNEAFF. The CDR3 coding sequence is TGTGCCAGCAGCTTGGGGGCGACAGGGAACGAAGCTTTCTTT.

This clone was recorded once. V is TRBV18 and J is TRBJ2-7; TRBD2 matches at 7 bases. This CDR3 is built from 15 residues. CDR1 is KGHSH and CDR2 is LQKENI in the germline V gene. Unmatched junction bases numbered 13, after V lost 2 bases and J lost 9 bases. CDR3 region: CASSPITGASGVQYF. In nucleotides, the CDR3 is TGTGCCAGCTCACCAATTACGGGAGCTAGCGGCGTGCAGTACTTC.

This chain joins TRBV4-1 and TRBJ2-3, with TRBD2 matching 8 bases. The germline V gene has CDR1 MGHRA and CDR2 YSYEKL. V lost 3 bases, J lost 0 bases, and 11 bases stayed unmatched. The CDR3 has 18 amino acids. The CDR3 reads CASSQLLGLASSTDTQYF. Here the CDR3 DNA reads TGCGCCAGCAGCCAGCTCCTCGGACTAGCTTCTAGCACAGATACGCAGTATTTT.

This clone occurred a few times. V is TRBV14 and J is TRBJ1-1; D is uncertain. This CDR3 contains 13 residues. The germline V gene has CDR1 SGHDN and CDR2 FVKESK. V lost 0 bases and J 0 bases, leaving 2 bases between the germline ends. DNA for the CDR3: TGTGCCAGCAGCCAAGATGTGAACACTGAAGCTTTCTTT. Protein sequence: CASSQDVNTEAFF.

The rearrangement joins TRBV18 to TRBJ1-2, with 7 bases matching TRBD1. The CDR3 sequence is 16 residues long. The germline gives CDR1 KGHSH, CDR2 LQKENI. With 3 bases clipped from V and 4 bases from J, the junction kept 11 bases outside the gene matches. The CDR3 DNA reads TGTGCCAGCTCACCGGCAATACAGGGGATCGGCTATGGCTACACCTTC. It translates to CASSPAIQGIGYGYTF.

The chain is built from TRBV29-1 and TRBJ1-2, with 7 bases lining up with TRBD1. CDR1 and CDR2 (germline): SQVTM, ANQGSEA. This CDR3 contains 11 residues. V gave up 6 bases and J gave up 13 bases; unmatched junction bases: 11. The CDR3 DNA follows: TGCAGCGTCCGACAGGGCTGGCCTTCCACCTTC. This codes for CSVRQGWPSTF.

This chain joins TRBV5-1 and TRBJ2-7; the D gene is possibly TRBD2 (6 bases). Germline CDR1 reads SGHRS; CDR2 reads YFSETQ. The CDR3 has 14 residues. The germline V and J ends were trimmed by 2 bases and 7 bases, with 16 bases remaining between them. The CDR3 sequence: CASSFLGRGMEQYF. CDR3 sequence (DNA): TGCGCCAGCAGCTTCCTGGGACGCGGGATGGAGCAGTACTTC.

J is TRBJ2-3 and V is TRBV27; 10 nucleotides agree with TRBD2. This CDR3 is 16 amino acids long. The junction had 4 bases not matched to a gene; V was cut back by 4 bases and J by 0 bases. In germline, CDR1 is MNHEY, CDR2 SMNVEV (reference sequence). CDR3 sequence: CASSYEREGSTDTQYF. The CDR3 DNA follows: TGTGCCAGCAGTTACGAGCGGGAGGGAAGCACAGATACGCAGTATTTT.

The chain has TRBV18 and TRBJ2-4; 12 bases map to TRBD1. The CDR3 is 19 amino acids. J lost 3 bases, V lost 3 bases, and 12 bases had no gene match. Looked up from germline, CDR1 is KGHSH and CDR2 is LQKENI. In DNA, the CDR3 is TGTGCCAGCTCACCTGCTTTCGGGACAGGGGGCGCGGGCAAAAACATTCAGTACTTC. Translated, it gives CASSPAFGTGGAGKNIQYF. The whole variable domain, filled in from reference TRBV18 and TRBJ2-4, reads NAGVMQNPRHLVRRRGQEARLRCSPMKGHSHVYWYRQLPEEGLKFMVYLQKENIIDESGMPKERFSAEFPKEGPSILRIQQVVRGDSAAYFCASSPAFGTGGAGKNIQYFGAGTRLSVL.

This sequence joins TRBV5-1 and TRBJ1-2; 9 nucleotides align to TRBD1. CDR3 length: 15 amino acids. Trimming at V came to 4 bases and at J to 8 bases, leaving 12 bases not matched to a gene. Germline V lookup: CDR1 SGHRS, CDR2 YFSETQ. The CDR3 DNA reads TGCGCCAGCAGCCCTTACCGACAGGGGACAGGGGGCTACACCTTC. Amino acid sequence: CASSPYRQGTGGYTF.

This chain uses TRBV6-6 with TRBJ2-7, with a weak D call TRBD1 (6 bases). The germline CDR1 and CDR2 sequences are MNHNY and SVGAGI (reference sequence). Trimming pared 2 bases from V and 5 bases from J, leaving 7 bases between. The CDR3 runs to 12 residues. The CDR3 DNA reads TGTGCCAGCAGTTACAAGGGGGACGAGCAGTACTTC. Its translation: CASSYKGDEQYF.

This sequence joins TRBV7-2 and TRBJ1-5; D is unresolved. The CDR3 has 15 residues. The V end was cut by 1 base, the J end by 2 bases, with 9 bases between. The germline V gene has CDR1 SGHTA and CDR2 FQGNSA. Here the CDR3 DNA reads TGTGCCAGCAGCTTAGGGGAAAGTGGCAATCAGCCCCAGCATTTT. Amino acids: CASSLGESGNQPQHF.

The rearrangement uses TRBV5-4 and TRBJ1-2; D uncertain. The germline CDR1 and CDR2 sequences are SGHNT and YYREEE (reference sequence). V was pared by 0 bases and J by 8 bases, with 11 bases between. This CDR3 has 13 amino acids. The CDR3 sequence: CASSLAGNRGYTF. The CDR3, as DNA: TGTGCCAGCAGCTTGGCGGGGAATAGGGGCTACACCTTC.

The table lists this clone with a few counts. The chain uses TRBV4-2 and TRBJ1-1; D uncertain. In germline, CDR1 is LGHNA, CDR2 YNFKEQ. The length of the CDR3 is 14 residues. Deletions cut 4 bases from V and 5 bases from J, with 14 bases between. CDR3 amino acids: CASSPYTMDTEAFF. CDR3 nucleotide sequence: TGTGCCAGCAGCCCGTACACAATGGATACTGAAGCTTTCTTT.

The rearrangement links TRBV5-1 to TRBJ2-7; tentative D call: TRBD1 (6 bases). The germline V gene encodes CDR1 SGHRS and CDR2 YFSETQ. The CDR3 totals 15 residues. Trimming shortened V by 2 bases and J by 0 bases, and 12 bases separated the two germline ends. CDR3 bases: TGCGCCAGCAGCTTTTCTACAGGGTCCTCCTACGAGCAGTACTTC. It yields the protein CASSFSTGSSYEQYF.

The chain uses TRBV9 and TRBJ2-5; TRBD2 is a possible D gene (6 bases). Germline values: CDR1 SGDLS, CDR2 YYNGEE. There are 16 residues in the CDR3. Trimming shortened V by 4 bases and J by 1 base, and 17 bases separated the two germline ends. DNA for the CDR3: TGTGCCAGCAGCATCAGGACTATGCGGGGCCAAGAGACCCAGTACTTC. It codes for CASSIRTMRGQETQYF.

CDR3 coding DNA: TGTGCCAGCAGCTCTAGGGGCCGCACTGAAGCTTTCTTT. It translates to CASSSRGRTEAFF. The chain is built from TRBV7-6 and TRBJ1-1; weak D call: TRBD1 (5 bases). Trimming removed 4 bases from V and 4 bases from J, with 10 bases in between. The length of the CDR3 is 13 residues. CDR1 is SGHVS and CDR2 is FNYEAQ in the germline V gene.